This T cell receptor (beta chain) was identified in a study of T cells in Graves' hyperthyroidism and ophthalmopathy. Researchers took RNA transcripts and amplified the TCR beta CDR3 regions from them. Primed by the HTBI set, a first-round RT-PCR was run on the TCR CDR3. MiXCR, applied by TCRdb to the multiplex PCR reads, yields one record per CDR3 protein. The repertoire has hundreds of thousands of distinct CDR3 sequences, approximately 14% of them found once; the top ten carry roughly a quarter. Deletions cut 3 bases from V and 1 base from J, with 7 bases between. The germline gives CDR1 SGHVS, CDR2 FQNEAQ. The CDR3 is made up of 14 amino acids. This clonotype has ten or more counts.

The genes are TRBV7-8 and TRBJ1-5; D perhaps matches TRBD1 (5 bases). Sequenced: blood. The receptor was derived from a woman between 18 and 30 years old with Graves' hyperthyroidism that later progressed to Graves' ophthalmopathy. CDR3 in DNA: TGTGCCAGCAGCTTGGGACGGAGCAATCAGCCCCAGCATTTT. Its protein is CASSLGRSNQPQHF.